The following is a TCR beta chain sequence with its context. Trimming removed 5 bases from V and 1 base from J; junction bases left unmatched: 5. CDR1 is SGHNT, CDR2 YYREEE, per germline (reference sequence). The CDR3 is 16 amino acids. This record belongs to a study of T cell changes during pregnancy in multiple sclerosis. Some clones are missing from TCRdb's copy, which holds only in-frame ones; the method was immunoSEQ multiplex PCR. The table has some 80,000 clones, roughly nine tenths seen once. The receptor was derived from a female donor with multiple sclerosis, enrolled in a pregnancy study. The sample consisted of peripheral blood, taken before pregnancy. V usage is TRBV5-4 and J usage is TRBJ2-3, with TRBD2 matching 12 bases. CDR3 DNA sequence: TGTGCCAGCAGTCGGCGGACTAGCGGGGGCACAGATACGCAGTATTTT. It codes for CASSRRTSGGTDTQYF.